Sequencing of this T cell receptor (beta chain) was carried out in a study of blood T cells in healthy people across ages. Then a second PCR, running about 6 to 11 cycles, was carried out with a sample-barcoded 5' primer and a J-beta primer mix. Each cDNA molecule was tagged by a template-switch adaptor that had 12 random nucleotides. Each CDR3 protein gets one entry after TCRdb re-called the 5' RACE reads with MiXCR. The sample carries more than 700,000 distinct CDR3 sequences, about 47% recorded once. This CDR3 region has 14 residues. V lost 7 bases, J lost 1 base, and 4 bases stayed unmatched. CDR1 and CDR2 from the germline V gene are SEHNR and FQNEAQ (reference sequence).

The sequencing sample was made of blood. The source is an elderly man in good health. The rearrangement uses TRBV7-9 and TRBJ2-1; 7 bases are shared with TRBD2. The CDR3, as DNA: TGTGCCAGCATAAGCGGGGCATCCTACAATGAGCAGTTCTTC. Encoded protein: CASISGASYNEQFF.